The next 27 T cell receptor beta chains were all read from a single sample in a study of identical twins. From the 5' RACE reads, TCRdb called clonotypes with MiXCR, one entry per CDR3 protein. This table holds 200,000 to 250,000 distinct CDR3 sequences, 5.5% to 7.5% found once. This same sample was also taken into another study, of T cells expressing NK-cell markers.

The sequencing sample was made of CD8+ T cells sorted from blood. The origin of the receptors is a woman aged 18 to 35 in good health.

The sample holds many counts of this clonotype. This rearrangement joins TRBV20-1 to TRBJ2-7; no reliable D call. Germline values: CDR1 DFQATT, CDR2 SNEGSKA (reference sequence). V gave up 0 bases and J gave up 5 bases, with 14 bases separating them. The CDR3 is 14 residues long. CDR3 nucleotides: TGCAGTGCTAGAGATCCTGGGGAATTCAACGAGCAGTACTTC. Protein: CSARDPGEFNEQYF.

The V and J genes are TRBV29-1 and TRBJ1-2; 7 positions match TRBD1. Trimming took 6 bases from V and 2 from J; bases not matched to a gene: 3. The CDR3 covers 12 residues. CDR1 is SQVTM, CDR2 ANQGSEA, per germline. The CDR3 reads CSVEDRNYGYTF. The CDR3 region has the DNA TGCAGCGTCGAGGACAGGAACTATGGCTACACCTTC. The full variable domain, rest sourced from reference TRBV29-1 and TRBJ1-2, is SAVISQKPSRDICQRGTSLTIQCQVDSQVTMMFWYRQQPGQSLTLIATANQGSEATYESGFVIDKFPISRPNLTFSTLTVSNMSPEDSSIYLCSVEDRNYGYTFGSGTRLTVV.

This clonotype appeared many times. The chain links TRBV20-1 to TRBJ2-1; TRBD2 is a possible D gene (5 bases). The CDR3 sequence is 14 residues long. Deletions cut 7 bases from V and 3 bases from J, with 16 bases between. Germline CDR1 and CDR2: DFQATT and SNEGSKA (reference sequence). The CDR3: CSGASARGYNEQFF. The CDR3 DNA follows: TGCAGTGGGGCCTCAGCACGGGGCTACAATGAGCAGTTCTTC.

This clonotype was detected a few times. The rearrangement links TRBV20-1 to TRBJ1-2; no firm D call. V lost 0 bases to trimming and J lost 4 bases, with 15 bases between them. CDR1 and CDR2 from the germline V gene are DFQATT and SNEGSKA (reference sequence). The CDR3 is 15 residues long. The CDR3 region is CSARDGGMGPYGYTF. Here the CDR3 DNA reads TGCAGTGCTAGAGACGGCGGTATGGGCCCCTATGGCTACACCTTC.

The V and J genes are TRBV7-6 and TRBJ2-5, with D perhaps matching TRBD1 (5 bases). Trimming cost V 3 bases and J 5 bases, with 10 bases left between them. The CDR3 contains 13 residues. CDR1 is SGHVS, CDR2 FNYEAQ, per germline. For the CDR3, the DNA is TGTGCCAGCAGCTTTGGGGCCGGGGAGACCCAGTACTTC. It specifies CASSFGAGETQYF.

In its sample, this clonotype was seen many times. Here the CDR3 DNA reads TGTGCCAGCAGTTTCGTTCCCGGGGAGCTGTTTTTT. Translation gives CASSFVPGELFF. The chain has TRBV12-3 or TRBV12-4 and TRBJ2-2, with unresolved D. V lost 3 bases and J lost 6, with 5 bases in between. There are 12 residues in the CDR3.

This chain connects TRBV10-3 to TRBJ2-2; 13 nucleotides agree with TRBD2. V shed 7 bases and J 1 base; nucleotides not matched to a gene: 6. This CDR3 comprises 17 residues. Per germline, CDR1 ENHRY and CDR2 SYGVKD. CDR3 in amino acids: CAITRTSGSENTGELFF. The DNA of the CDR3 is TGTGCCATCACGCGGACTAGCGGGAGTGAGAACACCGGGGAGCTGTTTTTT.

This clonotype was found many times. The CDR3 nucleotides are TGTGCCAGCAGCCTCGTCCCTGGTTTGAGCACTGAAGCTTTCTTT. Its translation: CASSLVPGLSTEAFF. The gene calls are TRBV12-3 or TRBV12-4 and TRBJ1-1; D gene unclear. CDR3 length: 15 residues. The germline V and J ends were trimmed by 6 bases and 4 bases, with 18 bases remaining between them.

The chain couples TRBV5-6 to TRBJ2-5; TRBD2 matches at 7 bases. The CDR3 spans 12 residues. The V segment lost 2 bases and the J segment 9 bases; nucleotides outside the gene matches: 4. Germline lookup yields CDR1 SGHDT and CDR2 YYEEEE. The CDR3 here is CASSFGGGAQYF. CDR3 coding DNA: TGTGCCAGCAGCTTCGGGGGAGGGGCCCAGTACTTC.

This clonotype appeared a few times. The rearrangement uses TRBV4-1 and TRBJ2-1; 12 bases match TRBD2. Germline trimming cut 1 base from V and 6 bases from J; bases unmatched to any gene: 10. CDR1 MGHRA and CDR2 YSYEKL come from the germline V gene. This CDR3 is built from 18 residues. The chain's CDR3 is CASSQGALLAGGPNEQFF. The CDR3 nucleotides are TGCGCCAGCAGCCAAGGGGCCCTCCTAGCGGGGGGGCCCAATGAGCAGTTCTTC.

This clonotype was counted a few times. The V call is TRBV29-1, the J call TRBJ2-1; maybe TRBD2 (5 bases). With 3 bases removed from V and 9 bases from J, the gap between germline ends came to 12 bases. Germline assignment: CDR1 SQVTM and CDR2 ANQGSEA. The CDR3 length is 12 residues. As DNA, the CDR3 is TGCAGCGTTGAGGTACTAGGGCTTGAGCAGTTCTTC. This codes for CSVEVLGLEQFF.

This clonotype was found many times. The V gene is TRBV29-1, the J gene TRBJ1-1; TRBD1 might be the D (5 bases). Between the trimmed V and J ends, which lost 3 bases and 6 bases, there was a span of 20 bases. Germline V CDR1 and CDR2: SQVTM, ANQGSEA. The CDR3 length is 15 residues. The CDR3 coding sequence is TGCAGCGTTGATCCCGACAGAGTATCCTACCCTGAAGCTTTCTTT. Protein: CSVDPDRVSYPEAFF.

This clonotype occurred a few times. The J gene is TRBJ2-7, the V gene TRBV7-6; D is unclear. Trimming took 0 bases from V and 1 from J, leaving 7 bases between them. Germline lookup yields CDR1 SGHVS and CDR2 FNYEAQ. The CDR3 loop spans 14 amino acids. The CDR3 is CASSLAESSYEQYF. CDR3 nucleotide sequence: TGTGCCAGCAGCTTAGCTGAGAGTTCCTACGAGCAGTACTTC.

CDR3 sequence (DNA): TGTGCCAGCAGTGGCGGTGGGGTGGTCACAGATACGCAGTATTTT. This translates into CASSGGGVVTDTQYF. The V gene is TRBV6-1, the J gene TRBJ2-3; D ambiguous. This CDR3 contains 15 residues. Germline V gene data show CDR1 as MNHNS and CDR2 as SASEGT. Trimming stripped 4 bases from V and 2 bases from J, with 13 bases between.

The CDR3 loop reads CASSHRGNRELFF. The CDR3 nucleotides read TGCGCCAGCAGCCACCGCGGGAACAGGGAGCTGTTTTTT. V and J are TRBV4-1 and TRBJ2-2, with a possible D match to TRBD2 (6 bases). CDR3 length: 13 residues. The V end was cut by 3 bases, the J end by 9 bases, with 11 bases between. Germline CDR1 and CDR2: MGHRA and YSYEKL.

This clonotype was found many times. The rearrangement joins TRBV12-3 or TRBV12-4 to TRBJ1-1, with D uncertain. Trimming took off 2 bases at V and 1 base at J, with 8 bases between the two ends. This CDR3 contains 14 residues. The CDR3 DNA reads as TGTGCCAGCAGTTTACCTCCAGGGAACACTGAAGCTTTCTTT. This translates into CASSLPPGNTEAFF.

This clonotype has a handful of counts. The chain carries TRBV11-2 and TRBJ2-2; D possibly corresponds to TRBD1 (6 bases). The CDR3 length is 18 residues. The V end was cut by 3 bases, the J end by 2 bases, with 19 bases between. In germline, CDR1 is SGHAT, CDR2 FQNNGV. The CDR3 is CASSLGKTGTLNTGELFF. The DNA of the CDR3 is TGTGCCAGCAGCTTGGGAAAAACAGGGACCCTAAACACCGGGGAGCTGTTTTTT.

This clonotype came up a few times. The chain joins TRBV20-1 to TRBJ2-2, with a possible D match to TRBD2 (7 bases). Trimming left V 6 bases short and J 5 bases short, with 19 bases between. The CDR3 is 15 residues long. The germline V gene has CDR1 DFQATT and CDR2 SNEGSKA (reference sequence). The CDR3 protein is CSALFGGGGTGELFF. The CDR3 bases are TGCAGTGCCTTATTTGGAGGGGGGGGGACCGGGGAGCTGTTTTTT.

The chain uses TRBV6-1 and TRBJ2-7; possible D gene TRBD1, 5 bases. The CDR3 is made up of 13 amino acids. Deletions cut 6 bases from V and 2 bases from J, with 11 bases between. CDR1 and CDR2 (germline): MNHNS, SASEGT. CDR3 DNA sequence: TGTGCCAGCAGAGTAGACAGAACCTACGAGCAGTACTTC. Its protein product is CASRVDRTYEQYF.

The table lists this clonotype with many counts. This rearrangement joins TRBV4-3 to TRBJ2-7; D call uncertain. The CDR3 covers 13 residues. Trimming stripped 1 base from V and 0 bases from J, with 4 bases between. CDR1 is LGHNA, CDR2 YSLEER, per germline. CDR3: CASSQANSYEQYF. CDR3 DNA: TGCGCCAGCAGCCAAGCCAACTCCTACGAGCAGTACTTC.

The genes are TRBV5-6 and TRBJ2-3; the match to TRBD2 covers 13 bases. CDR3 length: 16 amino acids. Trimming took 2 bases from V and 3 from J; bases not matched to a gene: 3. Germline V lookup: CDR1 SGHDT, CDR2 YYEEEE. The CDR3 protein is CASSFPTSGRTDTQYF. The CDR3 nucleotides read TGTGCCAGCAGCTTCCCGACTAGCGGGAGGACAGATACGCAGTATTTT.

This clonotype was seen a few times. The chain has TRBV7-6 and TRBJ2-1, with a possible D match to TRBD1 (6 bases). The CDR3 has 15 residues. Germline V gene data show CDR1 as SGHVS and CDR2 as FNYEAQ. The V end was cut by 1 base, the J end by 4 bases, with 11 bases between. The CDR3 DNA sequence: TGTGCCAGCAGCTTAGATGGGGGCGCTTACAATGAGCAGTTCTTC. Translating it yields CASSLDGGAYNEQFF.

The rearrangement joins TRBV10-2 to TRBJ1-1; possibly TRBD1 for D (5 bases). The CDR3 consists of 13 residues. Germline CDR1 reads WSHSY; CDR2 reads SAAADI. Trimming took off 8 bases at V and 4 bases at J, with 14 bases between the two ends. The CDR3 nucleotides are TGCGCCAGCGGGAGGGGAGAGGGCACTGAAGCTTTCTTT. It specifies CASGRGEGTEAFF.

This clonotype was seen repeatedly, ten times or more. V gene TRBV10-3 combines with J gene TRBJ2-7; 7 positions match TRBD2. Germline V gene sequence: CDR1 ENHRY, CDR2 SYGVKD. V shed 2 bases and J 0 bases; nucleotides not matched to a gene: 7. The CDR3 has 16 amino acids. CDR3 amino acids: CAISESSGPSSYEQYF. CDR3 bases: TGTGCCATCAGTGAGAGTAGCGGGCCTTCCTCCTACGAGCAGTACTTC.

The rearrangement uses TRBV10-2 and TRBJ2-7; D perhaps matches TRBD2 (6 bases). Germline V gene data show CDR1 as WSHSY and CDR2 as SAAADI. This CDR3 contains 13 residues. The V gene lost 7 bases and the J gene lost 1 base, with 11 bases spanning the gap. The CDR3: CASTGSGSYEQYF. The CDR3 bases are TGCGCCAGCACGGGTAGCGGATCCTACGAGCAGTACTTC.

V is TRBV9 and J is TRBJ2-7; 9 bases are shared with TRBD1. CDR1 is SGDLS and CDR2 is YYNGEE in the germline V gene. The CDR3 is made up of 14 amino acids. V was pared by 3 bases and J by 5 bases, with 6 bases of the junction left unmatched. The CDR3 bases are TGTGCCAGCAGCGCTTGGGACAGGGCCGACGAGCAGTACTTC. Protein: CASSAWDRADEQYF.

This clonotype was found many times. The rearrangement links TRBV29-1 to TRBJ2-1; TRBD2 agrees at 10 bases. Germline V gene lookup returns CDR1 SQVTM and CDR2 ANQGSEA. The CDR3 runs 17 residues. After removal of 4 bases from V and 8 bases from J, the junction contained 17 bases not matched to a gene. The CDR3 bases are TGCAGCGTTGTTGGGGACCATAGCGGGAGGATTTTTGATGAGCAGTTCTTC. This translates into CSVVGDHSGRIFDEQFF.